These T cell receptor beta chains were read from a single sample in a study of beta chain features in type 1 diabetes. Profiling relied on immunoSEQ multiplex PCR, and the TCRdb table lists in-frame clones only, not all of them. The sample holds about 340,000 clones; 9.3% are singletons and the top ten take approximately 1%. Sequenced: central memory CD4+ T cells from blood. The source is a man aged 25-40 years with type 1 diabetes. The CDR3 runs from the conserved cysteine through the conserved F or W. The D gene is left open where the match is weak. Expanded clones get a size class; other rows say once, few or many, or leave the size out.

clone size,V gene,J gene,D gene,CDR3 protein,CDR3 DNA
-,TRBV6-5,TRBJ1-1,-,CASEGFGTEAFF,TGTGCCAGCGAGGGGTTCGGCACTGAAGCTTTCTTT
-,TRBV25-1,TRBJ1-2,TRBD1,CASSAAGQGARGGSYTF,TGTGCCAGCAGTGCCGCGGGACAGGGGGCGAGAGGAGGGAGCTACACCTTC
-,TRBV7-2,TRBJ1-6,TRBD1,CASSPRTGGSYNSPLHF,TGTGCCAGCAGCCCTCGGACAGGGGGTTCATATAATTCACCCCTCCACTTT
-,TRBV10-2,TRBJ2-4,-,CASSDRGANIQYF,TGCGCCAGCAGTGATCGGGGCGCAAACATTCAGTACTTC
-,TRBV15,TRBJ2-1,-,CATSRDGGEQFF,TGTGCCACCAGCAGAGATGGGGGTGAGCAGTTCTTC
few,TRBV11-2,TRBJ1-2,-,CASSFGPRVYGYTF,TGTGCCAGCAGCTTTGGGCCCAGGGTCTATGGCTACACCTTC
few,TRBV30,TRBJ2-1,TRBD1,CAWSVGGGQDEQFF,TGTGCCTGGAGTGTAGGGGGCGGGCAAGATGAGCAGTTCTTC
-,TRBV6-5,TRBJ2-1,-,CASSYSSSVHLGEQFF,TGTGCCAGCAGTTACTCCTCTAGCGTTCACCTTGGTGAGCAGTTCTTC
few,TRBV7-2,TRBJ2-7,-,CASSLGPQTYEQYF,TGTGCCAGCAGCTTAGGTCCCCAAACCTACGAGCAGTACTTC
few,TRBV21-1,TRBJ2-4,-,CASSKRAVLQYF,TGTGCCAGCAGCAAGAGGGCGGTTCTTCAGTACTTC
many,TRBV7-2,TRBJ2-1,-,CASSSTPRGGEQFF,TGTGCCAGCAGCTCTACGCCGAGGGGCGGTGAGCAGTTCTTC
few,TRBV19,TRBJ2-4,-,CASSSGLQNIQYF,TGTGCCAGTAGTAGTGGACTGCAAAACATTCAGTACTTC
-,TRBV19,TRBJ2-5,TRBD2,CASSKGLAGGETQYF,TGTGCCAGTAGCAAGGGACTAGCGGGGGGGGAGACCCAGTACTTC
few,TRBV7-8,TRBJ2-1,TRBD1,CASSHTRDRILGEQFF,TGTGCCAGCAGTCATACCCGGGACAGAATCTTGGGGGAGCAGTTCTTC
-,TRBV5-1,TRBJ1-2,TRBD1,CASSSQGQGSGGYTF,TGCGCCAGCAGCTCCCAGGGACAGGGAAGTGGAGGCTACACCTTC
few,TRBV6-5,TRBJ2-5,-,CASSRGREETQYF,TGTGCCAGCAGTCGAGGACGGGAAGAGACCCAGTACTTC
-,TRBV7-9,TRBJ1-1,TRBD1,CASSHPDRGNTEAFF,TGTGCCAGCAGCCACCCGGACAGGGGGAACACTGAAGCTTTCTTT
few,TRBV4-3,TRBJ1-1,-,CASSPQGGVTEAFF,TGCGCCAGCAGCCCCCAAGGGGGAGTCACTGAAGCTTTCTTT
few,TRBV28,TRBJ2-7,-,CASSLPQHSYEQYF,TGTGCCAGCAGTCTTCCCCAGCACTCCTACGAGCAGTACTTC
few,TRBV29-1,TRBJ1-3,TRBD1,CSVGTGGSGNTIYF,TGCAGCGTTGGTACAGGGGGCTCTGGAAACACCATATATTTT
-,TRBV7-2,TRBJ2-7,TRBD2,CASSFSGGDYEQYF,TGTGCCAGCAGCTTTAGCGGGGGGGATTACGAGCAGTACTTC
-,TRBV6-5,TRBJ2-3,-,CASRAWADTQYF,TGTGCCAGCAGGGCCTGGGCAGATACGCAGTATTTT
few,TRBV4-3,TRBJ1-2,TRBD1,CASSSGQGDYGYTF,TGCGCCAGCAGTTCCGGACAGGGTGACTATGGCTACACCTTC
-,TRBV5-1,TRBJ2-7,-,CASKQGGSSYEQYF,TGCGCCAGCAAGCAGGGTGGGAGCTCCTACGAGCAGTACTTC
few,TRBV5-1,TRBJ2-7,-,CASREQGRSSYEQYF,TGCGCCAGCAGGGAACAGGGAAGGAGCTCCTACGAGCAGTACTTC
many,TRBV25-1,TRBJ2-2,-,CASAGAGELFF,TGTGCCAGTGCCGGCGCCGGGGAGCTGTTTTTT
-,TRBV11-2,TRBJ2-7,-,CASSPTPGGQYEQYF,TGTGCCAGCAGCCCCACCCCCGGGGGGCAGTACGAGCAGTACTTC
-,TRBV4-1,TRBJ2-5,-,CASSQGLPNGGTQYF,TGCGCCAGCAGCCAAGGACTTCCGAACGGTGGGACCCAGTACTTC
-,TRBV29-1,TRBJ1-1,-,CSVVRRTQNTEAFF,TGCAGCGTTGTCCGACGGACGCAGAACACTGAAGCTTTCTTT
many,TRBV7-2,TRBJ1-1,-,CASSPRGTEAFF,TGTGCCAGCAGCCCAAGGGGCACTGAAGCTTTCTTT
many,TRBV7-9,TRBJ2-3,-,CASSFGQSTDTQYF,TGTGCCAGCAGCTTCGGGCAGAGCACAGATACGCAGTATTTT
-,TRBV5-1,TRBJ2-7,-,CASSSVQGIAEQYF,TGCGCCAGCAGCTCCGTGCAGGGAATTGCCGAGCAGTACTTC
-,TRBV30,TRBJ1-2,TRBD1,CAWSKDRGDGYTF,TGTGCCTGGAGTAAGGACAGGGGGGACGGCTACACCTTC
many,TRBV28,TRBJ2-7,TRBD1,CASSSVDRAGYEQYF,TGTGCCAGCAGTTCCGTGGACAGGGCTGGCTACGAGCAGTACTTC
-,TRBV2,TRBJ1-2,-,CASSEAAGRSGGYTF,TGTGCCAGCAGTGAAGCCGCAGGGAGGTCGGGTGGCTACACCTTC
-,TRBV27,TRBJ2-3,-,CASSFTWADTQYF,TGTGCCAGCAGTTTCACGTGGGCGGATACGCAGTATTTT
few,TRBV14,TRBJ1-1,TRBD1,CASSQGGTANTEAFF,TGTGCCAGCAGCCAAGGTGGGACAGCGAACACTGAAGCTTTCTTT
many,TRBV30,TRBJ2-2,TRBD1,CACTTGTGELFF,TGTGCCTGTACGACAGGGACCGGGGAGCTGTTTTTT
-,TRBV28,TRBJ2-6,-,CASSSRQEANVLTF,TGTGCCAGCAGTTCCCGACAGGAGGCCAACGTCCTGACTTTC
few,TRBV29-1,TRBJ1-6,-,CSVVTDYNSPLHF,TGCAGCGTTGTGACGGACTATAATTCACCCCTCCACTTT
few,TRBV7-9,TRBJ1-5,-,CASSRDRWQPQHF,TGTGCCAGCAGCCGTGACAGGTGGCAGCCCCAGCATTTT
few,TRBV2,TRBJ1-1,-,CASLRNTEAFF,TGTGCCAGCTTACGGAACACTGAAGCTTTCTTT
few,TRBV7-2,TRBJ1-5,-,CASSLLNSNQPQHF,TGTGCCAGCAGCTTACTAAATAGCAATCAGCCCCAGCATTTT
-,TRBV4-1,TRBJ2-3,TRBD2,CASSQEGSGAWDTQYF,TGCGCCAGCAGCCAAGAGGGGAGCGGGGCCTGGGATACGCAGTATTTT
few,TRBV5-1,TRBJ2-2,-,CASSLVPWTQFGELFF,TGCGCCAGCAGCTTGGTCCCGTGGACTCAATTTGGGGAGCTGTTTTTT
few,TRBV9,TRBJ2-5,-,CASSVTGQETQYF,TGTGCCAGCAGCGTTACCGGGCAAGAGACCCAGTACTTC
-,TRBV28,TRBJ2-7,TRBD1,CASTPAPGQSYEQYF,TGTGCCAGCACCCCCGCCCCGGGACAGTCCTACGAGCAGTACTTC
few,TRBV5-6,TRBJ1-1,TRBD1,CASSRPGQGAHTEAFF,TGTGCCAGCAGCCGACCGGGACAGGGGGCTCATACTGAAGCTTTCTTT
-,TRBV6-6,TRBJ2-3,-,CASTNSGTDTQYF,TGTGCCAGCACAAATAGTGGCACAGATACGCAGTATTTT
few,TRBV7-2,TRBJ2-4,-,CASSLSENIQYF,TGTGCCAGCAGCTTAAGCGAAAACATTCAGTACTTC
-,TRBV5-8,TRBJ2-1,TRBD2,CASSSGLAGGNEQFF,TGTGCCAGCAGCTCGGGACTAGCGGGGGGCAATGAGCAGTTCTTC
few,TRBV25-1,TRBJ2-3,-,CASSLPQDTQYF,TGTGCCAGCAGTCTGCCACAAGATACGCAGTATTTT
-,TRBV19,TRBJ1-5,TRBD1,CASSPGTGNKPQHF,TGTGCCAGTAGTCCGGGGACAGGGAATAAGCCCCAGCATTTT